Listed below are T cell receptor beta chains from one sample, sequenced in a study of blood T cell repertoires in COVID-19. TCRdb's table, derived via immunoSEQ multiplex PCR, lists solely in-frame clones and lacks some. The sample consists of 200,000 to 250,000 clones, around 81% of them appearing once. The sample was PBMCs or T cells enriched from blood (not recorded which). Source of these receptors: a middle-aged woman with acute COVID-19. Each CDR3 is given with its conserved first and last residue. A D gene is named only where the DNA matches it firmly. Clone size is shown for a subset of rows, as once, few, many or a class of expanded clone.

>TRBJ1-2|.|TRBV27|.
CATRAFRGYGYTF
TGTGCCACCAGGGCCTTTCGGGGCTATGGCTACACCTTC
>TRBJ2-2|.|TRBV27|.
CASSFSTMKGPMAGELFF
TGTGCCAGCAGTTTCTCCACAATGAAGGGGCCAATGGCCGGGGAGCTGTTTTTT
>TRBJ1-2|.|TRBV28|.
CASSSLGHLYGYTF
TGTGCCAGCAGCAGCCTAGGACATCTGTATGGCTACACCTTC
>TRBJ2-7|few|TRBV9|TRBD2
CASSVGDYRYEQYF
TGTGCCAGCAGCGTAGGGGACTATCGCTACGAGCAGTACTTC
>TRBJ2-1|.|TRBV28|TRBD2
CASSSPRFIAGSSNEQFF
TGTGCCAGCAGTTCCCCCAGGTTTATAGCGGGAAGTTCCAATGAGCAGTTCTTC
>TRBJ2-2|once|TRBV7-3|.
CASSPNGKNTGELFF
TGTGCCAGCAGCCCAAACGGGAAGAACACCGGGGAGCTGTTTTTT
>TRBJ1-6|.|TRBV11-2|.
CASSHSSSYNSPLHF
TGTGCCAGCAGCCACAGTAGCTCCTATAATTCACCCCTCCACTTT
>TRBJ2-2|.|TRBV11-2|TRBD1
CASSWGTGVTGELFF
TGTGCCAGCAGCTGGGGGACAGGAGTAACCGGGGAGCTGTTTTTT
>TRBJ2-5|.|TRBV19|TRBD1
CASSIGQGQETQYF
TGTGCCAGTAGTATAGGACAGGGCCAAGAGACCCAGTACTTC
>TRBJ1-4|.|TRBV19|TRBD1
CASTTTRGTATNEKLFF
TGTGCCAGTACTACAACCAGGGGGACTGCAACTAATGAAAAACTGTTTTTT
>TRBJ2-4|.|TRBV28|TRBD1
CASSNSLGTGGGGIQYF
TGTGCCAGCAGTAACAGCCTAGGGACAGGGGGCGGGGGCATTCAGTACTTC
>TRBJ1-6|.|TRBV7-9|.
CASSPKQGSPLHF
TGTGCCAGCAGCCCCAAGCAGGGTTCACCCCTCCACTTT
>TRBJ1-1|few|TRBV10-3|TRBD1
CAIMGQGVYTEAFF
TGTGCCATCATGGGACAGGGGGTTTACACTGAAGCTTTCTTT
>TRBJ1-1|.|TRBV4-3|.
CASSQARPAGTEAFF
TGCGCCAGCAGCCAGGCAAGACCCGCGGGCACTGAAGCTTTCTTT
>TRBJ2-2|.|TRBV5-1|.
CASSLDAGAAGGELFF
TGCGCCAGCAGCTTGGATGCCGGAGCCGCTGGCGGGGAGCTGTTTTTT
>TRBJ1-2|.|TRBV3-1/TRBV3-2|TRBD1
CASSPYRGQGYGYTF
TGTGCCAGCAGCCCGTACAGGGGGCAAGGGTATGGCTACACCTTC
>TRBJ1-1|.|TRBV12-3/TRBV12-4|.
CASRGSNTEAFF
TGTGCCAGCAGGGGGAGCAACACTGAAGCTTTCTTT
>TRBJ2-7|few|TRBV7-2|TRBD2
CASSSRNLAGPSYEQYF
TGTGCCAGCAGCTCCCGCAATCTAGCGGGGCCCTCCTACGAGCAGTACTTC
>TRBJ1-6|many|TRBV15|TRBD1
CATSRQGVWSYNSPLHF
TGTGCCACCAGCAGGCAGGGGGTATGGTCCTATAATTCACCCCTCCACTTT
>TRBJ1-1|.|TRBV19|TRBD1
CASSSTGDTEAFF
TGTGCCAGTAGCTCGACAGGGGACACTGAAGCTTTCTTT
>TRBJ1-4|.|TRBV7-8|.
CASSALQGSGEKLFF
TGTGCCAGCAGCGCATTACAGGGATCTGGAGAAAAACTGTTTTTT
>TRBJ2-3|.|TRBV12-3/TRBV12-4|.
CASRGRQNTQYF
TGTGCCAGCAGGGGCAGACAGAATACGCAGTATTTT
>TRBJ1-2|.|TRBV28|.
CASRSTANYGYTF
TGTGCCAGCAGATCTACCGCTAACTATGGCTACACCTTC
>TRBJ2-1|.|TRBV27|.
CASSSQGNEQFF
TGTGCCAGCAGTTCCCAGGGGAATGAGCAGTTCTTC
>TRBJ1-1|.|TRBV6-5|.
CASGRADMNTEAFF
TGTGCCAGCGGCAGGGCCGACATGAACACTGAAGCTTTCTTT
>TRBJ1-3|.|TRBV12-3/TRBV12-4|TRBD1
CASSLQGNTIYF
TGTGCCAGCAGCCTACAGGGGAACACCATATATTTT
>TRBJ1-4|.|TRBV18|TRBD1
CASSQDRLIEEKLFF
TGTGCCAGCTCACAGGACAGGTTGATAGAAGAAAAACTGTTTTTT
>TRBJ1-1|once|TRBV6-4|TRBD1
CASRGQGGTEAFF
TGTGCCAGCAGAGGACAGGGAGGCACTGAAGCTTTCTTT
>TRBJ2-7|.|TRBV6-5|.
CASSSRGTYYEQYF
TGTGCCAGCAGTTCAAGAGGGACTTACTACGAGCAGTACTTC
>TRBJ2-7|few|TRBV5-1|.
CASSFSQTYEQYF
TGCGCCAGCAGCTTTTCACAGACCTACGAGCAGTACTTC
>TRBJ1-5|.|TRBV2|TRBD1
CASRGLRGRDNQPQHF
TGTGCCAGCAGGGGTTTGAGGGGGCGGGACAATCAGCCCCAGCATTTT
>TRBJ1-6|.|TRBV7-3|TRBD1
CASSLVSGGYNSPLHF
TGTGCCAGCAGCTTAGTCTCAGGGGGCTATAATTCACCCCTCCACTTT
>TRBJ1-5|.|TRBV2|.
CASSLRRDNQPQHF
TGTGCCAGCAGTTTACGGAGGGACAATCAGCCCCAGCATTTT
>TRBJ2-2|.|TRBV7-2|TRBD2
CASSQGTSGRYGGELFF
TGTGCCAGCAGCCAAGGGACTAGCGGGAGGTATGGCGGGGAGCTGTTTTTT
>TRBJ1-3|.|TRBV19|TRBD1
CASSIGQAASGNTIYF
TGTGCCAGTAGTATTGGACAGGCTGCCTCTGGAAACACCATATATTTT
>TRBJ2-1|.|TRBV19|TRBD2
CASSGTSGYNEQFF
TGTGCCAGTAGTGGGACTAGCGGTTACAATGAGCAGTTCTTC
>TRBJ2-7|few|TRBV5-4|TRBD2
CASSLVGLADEQYF
TGTGCCAGCAGCTTGGTCGGACTAGCGGACGAGCAGTACTTC
>TRBJ2-5|.|TRBV4-2|.
CASSRGEAEAKETQYF
TGTGCCAGCAGCCGAGGGGAGGCAGAAGCTAAAGAGACCCAGTACTTC
>TRBJ2-1|.|TRBV5-1|TRBD1
CASSGGQGSYNEQFF
TGCGCCAGCAGCGGGGGACAGGGCTCCTACAATGAGCAGTTCTTC
>TRBJ2-1|.|TRBV27|.
CASSLSARADNEQFF
TGTGCCAGCAGTTTATCCGCCCGAGCTGACAATGAGCAGTTCTTC
>TRBJ1-1|many|TRBV28|TRBD1
CASSLGTVPEGSSF
TGTGCCAGCAGTTTAGGGACAGTTCCGGAAGGGTCGTCGTTT
>TRBJ2-5|.|TRBV15|.
CATSGGDKETQYF
TGTGCCACCAGCGGCGGGGATAAAGAGACCCAGTACTTC
>TRBJ1-5|.|TRBV4-2|TRBD1
CASSQDRQGAGNQPQHF
TGTGCCAGCAGCCAAGACCGACAGGGGGCCGGCAATCAGCCCCAGCATTTT